Presented here are 27 T cell receptor beta chains from one specimen sequenced in a study of T cell clonotyping in hematopoietic cell transplantation. Measured with immunoSEQ multiplex PCR; TCRdb has only the in-frame clones, and not every one. This sample carries more than 25,000 clones, 90% to 95% of them seen once, and the ten largest clones take about 10%. Specimen: PBMCs, collected 100 days after allogeneic stem cell transplant. These receptors all stem from a female patient aged 45-60 years who had an allogeneic stem cell transplant from a related donor, so the T cells may come from the graft donor. Some clones in this sample may be carry-over from other donors' samples.

V and J are TRBV29-1 and TRBJ1-2, with 7 bases matching TRBD1. This CDR3 is built from 10 residues. CDR1 and CDR2 (germline): SQVTM, ANQGSEA. Trimming took 6 bases from V and 6 from J; bases not matched to a gene: 1. The CDR3 reads CSVDRDGYTF. The CDR3 bases are TGCAGCGTCGACAGGGATGGCTACACCTTC.

V gene TRBV27 combines with J gene TRBJ2-5, with D uncertain. In germline, CDR1 is MNHEY, CDR2 SMNVEV (reference sequence). The CDR3 sequence is 12 residues long. V lost 5 bases and J 4 bases, leaving 8 bases between the germline ends. CDR3 nucleotide sequence: TGTGCCAGCAGTCCAAACATAGAGACCCAGTACTTC. As protein: CASSPNIETQYF.

The rearrangement joins TRBV28 to TRBJ2-5; 7 bases line up with TRBD1. CDR1 is MDHEN and CDR2 is SYDVKM in the germline V gene. V trimming: 7 bases; J trimming: 5 bases; junction bases outside the gene matches: 10. The CDR3 sequence is 14 residues long. For the CDR3, the DNA is TGTGCCAGCAATCCAACGGGCAGGGGGGAGACCCAGTACTTC. Its protein is CASNPTGRGETQYF.

This sequence joins TRBV5-1 and TRBJ2-5; D not certain. Germline lookup yields CDR1 SGHRS and CDR2 YFSETQ. The CDR3 is 14 amino acids. V shed 0 bases and J shed 2 bases, with 8 bases lying between them. CDR3 region: CASSLVGMQETQYF. For the CDR3, the DNA is TGCGCCAGCAGCTTGGTGGGTATGCAAGAGACCCAGTACTTC.

This sequence joins TRBV7-9 and TRBJ1-1, with 8 bases identical to TRBD1. V was clipped by 1 base and J by 0 bases; unmatched bases: 13. The CDR3 is made up of 19 amino acids. From germline, CDR1 is SEHNR and CDR2 FQNEAQ (reference sequence). CDR3 in amino acids: CASSLVPDRVGLMNTEAFF. The CDR3 DNA reads as TGTGCCAGCAGCTTAGTCCCGGACAGGGTTGGGTTGATGAACACTGAAGCTTTCTTT. Using reference TRBV7-9 and TRBJ1-1 for the parts outside the CDR3, the full variable domain is DTGVSQNPRHKITKRGQNVTFRCDPISEHNRLYWYRQTLGQGPEFLTYFQNEAQLEKSRLLSDRFSAERPKGSFSTLEIQRTEQGDSAMYLCASSLVPDRVGLMNTEAFFGQGTRLTVV.

This clone came up once. The chain links TRBV19 to TRBJ1-6; TRBD1 matches at 7 bases. CDR1 is LNHDA, CDR2 SQIVND, per germline (reference sequence). The CDR3 has 17 residues. Unmatched junction bases numbered 11, after V lost 5 bases and J lost 4 bases. The CDR3 protein is CASSAYEGAAYNSPLHF. CDR3 DNA: TGTGCCAGTAGTGCTTACGAGGGGGCTGCTTATAATTCACCCCTCCACTTT.

J is TRBJ2-7 and V is TRBV27; 9 bases match TRBD1. V was clipped by 2 bases and J by 3 bases; unmatched bases: 8. The CDR3 runs 16 residues. CDR1 and CDR2 from the germline V gene are MNHEY and SMNVEV (reference sequence). The CDR3 sequence: CASSLLGGQGLYEQYF. The CDR3 coding sequence is TGTGCCAGCAGTTTACTAGGGGGACAGGGCCTCTACGAGCAGTACTTC.

The chain recombines TRBV25-1 with TRBJ1-2; possible D gene TRBD1, 5 bases. V gave up 0 bases and J gave up 0 bases, with 14 bases separating them. Germline CDR1 reads MGHDK; CDR2 reads SYGVNS. The CDR3 is made up of 17 amino acids. The CDR3 bases are TGTGCCAGCAGTGAATATTCGGGGGAGAGTACTAACTATGGCTACACCTTC. It encodes CASSEYSGESTNYGYTF.

Only one count was recorded for this clone. V is TRBV5-5 and J is TRBJ1-1; tentative D call: TRBD1 (5 bases). The V gene's germline CDR1 is SGHKS and CDR2 YYEKEE (reference sequence). With 1 base removed from V and 0 bases from J, the gap between germline ends came to 19 bases. The CDR3 extends over 18 amino acids. The CDR3 loop is CASSLWGTGTGMNTEAFF. The CDR3, as DNA: TGTGCCAGCAGCTTGTGGGGGACCGGGACTGGGATGAACACTGAAGCTTTCTTT.

The V call is TRBV2, the J call TRBJ2-5; D remains unclear. Germline CDR1 SNHLY, CDR2 FYNNEI. V was cut by 6 bases and J by 6 bases, with 8 bases left in between. The CDR3 has 11 amino acids. The CDR3 sequence is CASSTTQTQYF. The CDR3 DNA reads as TGTGCCAGCAGCACGACCCAGACCCAGTACTTC.

The V call is TRBV12-5, the J call TRBJ1-1; tentative D call: TRBD1 (6 bases). The CDR3 consists of 14 residues. Trimming removed 6 bases at V and 0 bases at J, with 11 bases between. Germline V CDR1 and CDR2: LGHNT, FRNRAP. The CDR3, as DNA: TGTGCTAGTGGCCGAACAGGGCTGAACACTGAAGCTTTCTTT. Amino acid sequence: CASGRTGLNTEAFF.

Note on this clone: In the same sample, other DNA sequences code for this CDR3. This CDR3 reads CASSPGSSDTQYF. The CDR3 bases are TGCGCCAGCAGCCCGGGATCGTCAGATACGCAGTATTTT. This chain connects TRBV5-1 to TRBJ2-3; weak D call: TRBD2 (5 bases). Germline V gene sequence: CDR1 SGHRS, CDR2 YFSETQ. The V gene lost 4 bases and the J gene lost 4 bases, with 10 bases spanning the gap. This CDR3 spans 13 amino acids.

The V call is TRBV9, the J call TRBJ2-2; 9 bases agree with TRBD1. The CDR3 contains 17 residues. V shed 2 bases, J shed 2 bases, and the junction held 7 bases outside the gene matches. Germline V lookup: CDR1 SGDLS, CDR2 YYNGEE. The CDR3 nucleotides are TGTGCCAGCAGCGTCGGAGGGACAGGGCCTAACACCGGGGAGCTGTTTTTT. It yields the protein CASSVGGTGPNTGELFF.

V is TRBV6-1 and J is TRBJ1-2, with a possible D match to TRBD1 (5 bases). From germline, CDR1 is MNHNS and CDR2 SASEGT. CDR3 length equals 14 residues. V dropped 1 base and J dropped 3 bases, with 9 bases sitting between them. The chain's CDR3 is CASSEGGEDYGYTF. CDR3 sequence (DNA): TGTGCCAGCAGTGAAGGAGGGGAGGACTATGGCTACACCTTC.

This clone was recorded a few times. J is TRBJ1-1 and V is TRBV6-5; D is unclear. There are 15 residues in the CDR3. Germline loops: CDR1 MNHEY, CDR2 SVGAGI. With 0 bases removed from V and 0 bases from J, the gap between germline ends came to 8 bases. In nucleotides, the CDR3 is TGTGCCAGCAGTTACTCCGGGGTGCTGAACACTGAAGCTTTCTTT. Translating gives CASSYSGVLNTEAFF.

This clone was recorded once. The genes are TRBV5-1 and TRBJ1-4; D is possibly TRBD1 (5 bases). This CDR3 region has 13 residues. Germline lookup yields CDR1 SGHRS and CDR2 YFSETQ. V was trimmed by 7 bases and J by 8 bases, leaving 15 bases between them. DNA of the CDR3: TGCGCCAGCTCCCCTGGGGGGTCCGAAAAACTGTTTTTT. This codes for CASSPGGSEKLFF.

Only one count was recorded for this clone. The CDR3 sequence: CASSLGGGDRVRQPQHF. As DNA, the CDR3 is TGCGCCAGCAGCTTGGGAGGGGGAGACAGGGTAAGGCAGCCCCAGCATTTT. The rearrangement uses TRBV5-1 and TRBJ1-5, with 7 bases identical to TRBD1. There are 17 residues in the CDR3. Germline V CDR1 and CDR2: SGHRS, YFSETQ. The ends lost 0 bases at V and 7 bases at J; junction bases unmatched: 13. Using reference TRBV5-1 and TRBJ1-5 for the parts outside the CDR3, the full variable domain is KAGVTQTPRYLIKTRGQQVTLSCSPISGHRSVSWYQQTPGQGLQFLFEYFSETQRNKGNFPGRFSGRQFSNSRSEMNVSTLELGDSALYLCASSLGGGDRVRQPQHFGDGTRLSIL.

The chain is built from TRBV7-2 and TRBJ1-5, with unresolved D. V was cut by 1 base and J by 6 bases, with 10 bases left in between. From germline, CDR1 is SGHTA and CDR2 FQGNSA. This CDR3 region has 14 residues. This CDR3 is CASSLESRSQPQHF. The DNA of the CDR3 is TGTGCCAGCAGCTTAGAATCCCGGAGTCAGCCCCAGCATTTT.

This chain joins TRBV10-3 and TRBJ2-7; a weak D match, TRBD2 (7 bases). The germline V gene encodes CDR1 ENHRY and CDR2 SYGVKD. The V and J ends lost 11 bases and 7 bases respectively, with 21 bases between them. This CDR3 contains 13 residues. The CDR3 is CALGEAGAGEQYF. In DNA, the CDR3 is TGTGCCCTAGGCGAGGCGGGGGCAGGGGAGCAGTACTTC.

The chain uses TRBV5-8 and TRBJ1-5; D might be TRBD1 (6 bases). V dropped 7 bases and J dropped 3 bases, with 8 bases sitting between them. This CDR3 is built from 12 residues. CDR1 SGHTS and CDR2 YDEGEE come from the germline V gene. CDR3 residues: CASRDINQPQHF. The CDR3 bases are TGTGCCAGCCGGGACATCAATCAGCCCCAGCATTTT.

The gene calls are TRBV5-1 and TRBJ1-6; TRBD1 agrees at 9 bases. Per germline, CDR1 SGHRS and CDR2 YFSETQ. The junction had 10 bases not matched to a gene; V was cut back by 3 bases and J by 9 bases. The CDR3 has 16 amino acids. CDR3 residues: CASSSATGTGSSPLHF. Written as DNA, the CDR3 is TGCGCCAGCAGCTCCGCAACCGGGACAGGGAGTTCACCCCTCCACTTT.

The chain recombines TRBV5-1 with TRBJ1-2; D may be TRBD1 (5 bases). V lost 3 bases, J lost 6 bases, and 12 bases lay in between. Germline loops: CDR1 SGHRS, CDR2 YFSETQ. The CDR3 sequence is 13 residues long. CDR3 residues: CASSWGGGDGYTF. In nucleotides, the CDR3 is TGCGCCAGCAGCTGGGGGGGAGGAGATGGCTACACCTTC.

The gene calls are TRBV9 and TRBJ2-3; D not certain. Trimming left V 4 bases short and J 6 bases short, with 12 bases between. The CDR3 is made up of 13 amino acids. CDR1 and CDR2 from the germline V gene are SGDLS and YYNGEE. As DNA, the CDR3 is TGTGCCAGCAGCCCCAGCCCGCTGGATACGCAGTATTTT. It yields the protein CASSPSPLDTQYF.

V is TRBV20-1 and J is TRBJ1-1; unclear D gene. The V and J ends lost 3 bases and 11 bases respectively, with 10 bases between them. The germline CDR1 and CDR2 sequences are DFQATT and SNEGSKA (reference sequence). The CDR3 is 10 amino acids. CDR3 sequence: CSASRDLAFF. DNA for the CDR3: TGCAGTGCTAGTCGGGATTTGGCTTTCTTT.

The chain couples TRBV11-2 to TRBJ2-7; D is perhaps TRBD2 (5 bases). The V end was cut by 1 base, the J end by 3 bases, with 16 bases between. The CDR3 sequence is 16 residues long. CDR1 and CDR2 (germline): SGHAT, FQNNGV. For the CDR3, the DNA is TGTGCCAGCAGCTTAGGGCGGTCGGAGGCCAGCTACGAGCAGTACTTC. It codes for CASSLGRSEASYEQYF.

The chain combines TRBV5-7 with TRBJ2-3; D ambiguous. TRBV5-7 is marked as an open reading frame, function uncertain. Trimming took 4 bases from V and 5 from J, leaving 11 bases between them. This CDR3 is 13 amino acids long. The CDR3 here is CASSPRALDTQYF. CDR3 in DNA: TGTGCCAGCAGCCCCCGGGCACTAGATACGCAGTATTTT.

This rearrangement joins TRBV29-1 to TRBJ1-2; D gene ambiguous. CDR1 and CDR2 (germline): SQVTM, ANQGSEA. Trimming pared 1 base from V and 4 bases from J, leaving 7 bases between. This CDR3 is built from 12 residues. The CDR3 here is CSVEALGYGYTF. CDR3 DNA sequence: TGCAGCGTTGAAGCTCTCGGCTATGGCTACACCTTC.